The clone carrying this T cell receptor beta chain was seen at least ten times. This sample was included in a study of shared clonotypes between healthy human individuals. Study-wide context: Ranging from 18 to 49 in age, donors were two women and a few men.

Genomic DNA, for the unsorted samples, came from tens of millions of PBMCs. Germline V gene data show CDR1 as MGHRA and CDR2 as YSYEKL. Trimming shortened V by 0 bases and J by 9 bases, and 9 bases separated the two germline ends. This CDR3 is 13 amino acids long. As handled by the study authors: For the immunoSEQ data, sequences were junction-only without quality scores, so filtering differed. Assay: immunoSEQ multiplex PCR; the TCRdb copy retains only in-frame clones and omits some. Clonal size and the V and J genes are those of that table, whereas D and trimming came from the DNA. The sample lists 450,000 to 600,000 clones, approximately 79% seen once, with roughly 12% in the top ten.

Sequencing input: PBMCs. The V and J genes are TRBV4-1 and TRBJ1-5; D remains unclear. This receptor was identified in a woman aged 40 to 50 in good health. Some clones in this sample may be carry-over from other donors' samples. The CDR3 DNA follows: TGCGCCAGCAGCCAAGATCCCGAAAGGCCCCAGCATTTT. Its translation: CASSQDPERPQHF.